The 22 T cell receptor beta chains below come from one sample, sequenced in a study of PD-1 blockade in classical Hodgkin lymphoma. TCRdb keeps only in-frame clones here, not all; method: immunoSEQ multiplex PCR. The repertoire holds under 30,000 clones, with roughly 70% as singletons. Relapses following autologous stem cell transplantation were seen in all patients, with brentuximab vedotin exposure varying. The sample here was peripheral blood mononuclear cells (PBMCs), taken before the second cycle of nivolumab. The source of these receptors is a human donor with classical Hodgkin lymphoma.

The V gene is TRBV4-3, the J gene TRBJ2-5; no firm D call. V dropped 4 bases and J dropped 1 base, with 10 bases sitting between them. The germline CDR1 and CDR2 sequences are LGHNA and YSLEER. This CDR3 has 14 residues. The CDR3 here is CASSPSLAQETQYF. The CDR3 bases are TGCGCCAGCAGCCCCTCGTTAGCCCAAGAGACCCAGTACTTC.

This chain uses TRBV2 with TRBJ2-7; either TRBD1 or TRBD2 may fit D (7 bases each). V lost 7 bases, J lost 0 bases, and 19 bases lay in between. The V gene's germline CDR1 is SNHLY and CDR2 FYNNEI. The CDR3 spans 16 residues. The CDR3 DNA is TGTGCCAGCACCCCAGGGGGGGGACTGAGCTCCTACGAGCAGTACTTC. Protein sequence: CASTPGGGLSSYEQYF.

The chain employs TRBV4-1 and TRBJ1-3; TRBD1 aligns across 7 bases. CDR1 is MGHRA, CDR2 YSYEKL, per germline. CDR3 size: 14 residues. J gave up 6 bases and V 1 base, and 3 bases lay outside the gene matches. The CDR3 DNA reads as TGCGCCAGCAGCCAAGCTGGGACAGTAAACACCATATATTTT. The encoded protein is CASSQAGTVNTIYF.

V usage is TRBV5-1 and J usage is TRBJ1-2, with TRBD1 matching 10 bases. There are 14 residues in the CDR3. Germline CDR1 and CDR2: SGHRS and YFSETQ. With 0 bases clipped from V and 7 bases from J, the junction kept 3 bases outside the gene matches. The CDR3 DNA follows: TGCGCCAGCAGCTTGGCTGGACAGGGGGTTGGCTACACCTTC. This encodes CASSLAGQGVGYTF. Based on the CDR3 plus reference TRBV5-1 and TRBJ1-2, the full variable domain is KAGVTQTPRYLIKTRGQQVTLSCSPISGHRSVSWYQQTPGQGLQFLFEYFSETQRNKGNFPGRFSGRQFSNSRSEMNVSTLELGDSALYLCASSLAGQGVGYTFGSGTRLTVV.

The J gene is TRBJ2-7, the V gene TRBV11-3; D is perhaps TRBD1 (7 bases). The germline gives CDR1 SGHNT, CDR2 YENEEA. V lost 5 bases to trimming and J lost 0 bases, with 11 bases between them. The CDR3 is made up of 14 amino acids. DNA of the CDR3: TGTGCCAGCAGCGCAGGGGGGAACTCCTACGAGCAGTACTTC. It is translated as CASSAGGNSYEQYF.

V is TRBV29-1 and J is TRBJ1-2; D gene ambiguous. The CDR3 loop spans 13 amino acids. Looked up from germline, CDR1 is SQVTM and CDR2 is ANQGSEA. V was clipped by 2 bases and J by 8 bases, with 15 bases between them. DNA for the CDR3: TGCAGCGTTGAAAGTGTGGGCAGGTCGGGCTACACCTTC. Translated, it gives CSVESVGRSGYTF.

V is TRBV30 and J is TRBJ1-1, with D possibly being TRBD1 (5 bases). CDR3 length: 12 residues. The ends were cut back, 8 bases at V and 0 bases at J, with 10 bases in the middle. Germline lookup yields CDR1 GTSNPN and CDR2 SVGIG (reference sequence). The CDR3 loop reads CARDRMNTEAFF. The CDR3 bases are TGTGCCAGGGACCGGATGAACACTGAAGCTTTCTTT.

This clone occurred once. This chain joins TRBV29-1 and TRBJ2-1, with D unresolved. The V end lost 2 bases, the J end lost 12 bases, and 11 bases lay between the germline ends. The CDR3 is 11 residues long. CDR1 is SQVTM, CDR2 ANQGSEA, per germline. The chain's CDR3 is CSVESTMRQFF. The CDR3 region has the DNA TGCAGCGTTGAAAGTACAATGAGGCAGTTCTTC.

In regard to this clone: Within the sample, other DNA sequences also encode this same CDR3. The rearrangement links TRBV4-1 to TRBJ1-6, with TRBD1 matching 9 bases. Germline-derived CDR1 and CDR2 are MGHRA and YSYEKL. V gave up 3 bases and J gave up 0 bases; unmatched junction bases: 6. This CDR3 is built from 18 residues. In DNA, the CDR3 is TGCGCCAGCAGCCATGGACAGGGGAGGAGCTCCTATAATTCACCCCTCCACTTT. This sequence encodes CASSHGQGRSSYNSPLHF.

The chain joins TRBV4-1 to TRBJ2-3; tentatively, D is TRBD1 or TRBD2 (5 bases each). This CDR3 has 13 amino acids. The germline V and J ends were trimmed by 4 bases and 4 bases, with 9 bases remaining between them. CDR1 is MGHRA and CDR2 is YSYEKL in the germline V gene. The CDR3 region has the DNA TGCGCCAGCAGCCGTATGGGGGCAGATACGCAGTATTTT. Translation gives CASSRMGADTQYF.

The rearrangement uses TRBV6-1 and TRBJ2-7; 8 nucleotides align to TRBD1. The CDR3 extends over 14 amino acids. The germline V gene encodes CDR1 MNHNS and CDR2 SASEGT. After removal of 3 bases from V and 2 bases from J, the junction contained 3 bases not matched to a gene. In DNA form, the CDR3 reads TGTGCCAGCAGTGATCTACAGGGGGCCTACGAGCAGTACTTC. It translates to CASSDLQGAYEQYF.

The rearrangement links TRBV9 to TRBJ1-2; the D is unclear. The CDR3 length is 14 residues. CDR1 SGDLS and CDR2 YYNGEE come from the germline V gene. Trimming took 7 bases from V and 9 from J, leaving 22 bases between them. The CDR3 spells CASAYSGQVSSYTF. CDR3 coding DNA: TGTGCCAGCGCCTACTCTGGGCAGGTCTCCAGCTACACCTTC.

The CDR3 nucleotides read TGTGCCAGCAGCTTATCCTCTAGCACAGATACGCAGTATTTT. Residues: CASSLSSSTDTQYF. The chain employs TRBV5-4 and TRBJ2-3; D unresolved. CDR1 and CDR2 (germline): SGHNT, YYREEE (reference sequence). The CDR3 totals 14 residues. V was shortened by 2 bases and J by 0 bases, with 7 bases between the two germline ends.

In this sample, this clone turned up a few times. The V and J genes are TRBV27 and TRBJ1-1; D call uncertain. Trimming removed 4 bases from V and 8 bases from J, with 11 bases in between. CDR3 size: 12 residues. Germline V gene lookup returns CDR1 MNHEY and CDR2 SMNVEV (reference sequence). This chain's CDR3 is CASSSPPREAFF. CDR3 bases: TGTGCCAGCAGTTCGCCCCCTCGAGAAGCTTTCTTT.

J is TRBJ1-5 and V is TRBV7-2; 9 bases are a match to TRBD1. Germline CDR1 reads SGHTA; CDR2 reads FQGNSA. CDR3 length: 15 amino acids. The junction had 5 bases not matched to a gene; V was cut back by 5 bases and J by 3 bases. The CDR3 DNA reads as TGTGCCAGCAGCCTGACAGGGGGACACAATCAGCCCCAGCATTTT. Residues: CASSLTGGHNQPQHF.

This chain uses TRBV19 with TRBJ1-3; D may be TRBD1 (5 bases). Germline V gene lookup returns CDR1 LNHDA and CDR2 SQIVND (reference sequence). This CDR3 is 15 amino acids long. V lost 3 bases and J 4 bases, leaving 13 bases between the germline ends. CDR3 nucleotide sequence: TGTGCCAGTAGTATGCGGACAAGCACCGGAAACACCATATATTTT. Its protein product is CASSMRTSTGNTIYF.

The chain carries TRBV7-9 and TRBJ2-1; maybe TRBD1 (6 bases). Looked up from germline, CDR1 is SEHNR and CDR2 is FQNEAQ (reference sequence). The CDR3 consists of 16 residues. V lost 2 bases to trimming and J lost 7 bases, with 18 bases between them. The CDR3 region is CASSLSPGEGKNEQFF. In DNA form, the CDR3 reads TGTGCCAGCAGCTTATCCCCAGGGGAAGGGAAGAATGAGCAGTTCTTC. The complete variable domain, with remaining parts taken from reference TRBV7-9 and TRBJ2-1, reads DTGVSQNPRHKITKRGQNVTFRCDPISEHNRLYWYRQTLGQGPEFLTYFQNEAQLEKSRLLSDRFSAERPKGSFSTLEIQRTEQGDSAMYLCASSLSPGEGKNEQFFGPGTRLTVL.

V is TRBV6-1 and J is TRBJ1-1; no definite D call. Trimming removed 3 bases at V and 3 bases at J, with 17 bases between. In germline, CDR1 is MNHNS, CDR2 SASEGT. The CDR3 has 16 amino acids. DNA of the CDR3: TGTGCCAGCAGTGAGGGGTGGGGTGAGCGGGACACTGAAGCTTTCTTT. Translation gives CASSEGWGERDTEAFF.

Only one count was recorded for this clone. This chain connects TRBV2 to TRBJ2-5; a possible D gene is TRBD1 (5 bases). The end of the DNA fits TRBJ2-7 better, so the J call may be wrong. The CDR3 covers 13 residues. Germline V gene lookup returns CDR1 SNHLY and CDR2 FYNNEI. In DNA, the CDR3 is TGTGCCAGCACTTCGGACAATCCCTACGAGCAGTACTTC. As protein: CASTSDNPYEQYF.

The gene calls are TRBV5-1 and TRBJ2-5; a weak D match, TRBD2 (5 bases). CDR1 and CDR2 from the germline V gene are SGHRS and YFSETQ. Trimming cost V 1 base and J 3 bases, with 16 bases left between them. The CDR3 totals 16 residues. CDR3 protein: CASSLWDLAREETQYF. CDR3 coding DNA: TGCGCCAGCAGCTTGTGGGATCTAGCCCGGGAAGAGACCCAGTACTTC.

This rearrangement joins TRBV2 to TRBJ2-1; D is uncertain. This CDR3 is 14 amino acids long. The germline V and J ends were trimmed by 2 bases and 0 bases, with 5 bases remaining between them. The V gene's germline CDR1 is SNHLY and CDR2 FYNNEI. CDR3: CASSELSSYNEQFF. CDR3 nucleotides: TGTGCCAGCAGTGAACTAAGCTCCTACAATGAGCAGTTCTTC.

This clone was seen once. The chain links TRBV2 to TRBJ2-5; 10 bases are a match to TRBD2. The CDR3 contains 16 residues. The germline V gene has CDR1 SNHLY and CDR2 FYNNEI. V dropped 7 bases and J dropped 1; count of bases not matched to a gene: 9. The CDR3 DNA follows: TGTGCCAGCACTCCGGGTGGGACTAGCGTCCAAGAGACCCAGTACTTC. The encoded protein is CASTPGGTSVQETQYF.